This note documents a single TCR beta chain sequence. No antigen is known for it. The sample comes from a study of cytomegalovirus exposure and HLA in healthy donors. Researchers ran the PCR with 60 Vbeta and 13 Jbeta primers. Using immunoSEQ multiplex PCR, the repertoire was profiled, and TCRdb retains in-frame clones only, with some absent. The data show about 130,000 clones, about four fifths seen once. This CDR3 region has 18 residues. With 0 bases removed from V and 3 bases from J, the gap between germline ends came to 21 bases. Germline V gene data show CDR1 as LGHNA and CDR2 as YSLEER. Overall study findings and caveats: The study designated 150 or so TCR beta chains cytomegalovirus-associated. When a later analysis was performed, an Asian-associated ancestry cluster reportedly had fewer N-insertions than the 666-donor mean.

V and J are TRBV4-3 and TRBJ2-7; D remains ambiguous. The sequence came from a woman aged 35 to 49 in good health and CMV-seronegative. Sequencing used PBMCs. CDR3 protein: CASSQEGYRPTSFYEQYF. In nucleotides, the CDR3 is TGCGCCAGCAGCCAAGAGGGCTACCGACCCACGTCCTTCTACGAGCAGTACTTC.